The clone carrying this T cell receptor beta chain is medium-sized by share. What it binds is not known. CDR3 size: 15 residues. V lost 1 base and J lost 6; bases outside the gene matches: 6. Germline V gives CDR1 LGHNA, CDR2 YNFKEQ. TCRdb re-derived calls from the 5' RACE reads in MiXCR, one entry per CDR3 protein. The data hold more than 60,000 distinct CDR3 sequences, with under 7.5% observed a single time. The data belong to a study of spatial heterogeneity in lung cancer. Study details: Detected beta-chain sequences consistently exceeded alpha-chain sequences.

The time point here: sample taken at primary tumor resection. Unsorted whole RNA of tumor, nontumor lung or frozen PBMC was sequenced. Overall study results and limits: Ubiquitous expanded tumor TCRs surfaced in blood more at resection than they did at follow-up.

The chain recombines TRBV4-2 with TRBJ2-4; 7 bases line up with TRBD2. This sample comprised PBMCs, obtained at surgery. The sequence was collected from a female donor with early-stage non-small cell lung cancer. The CDR3 loop is CASSQGLADGNIQYF. DNA of the CDR3: TGTGCCAGCAGCCAAGGCCTAGCGGATGGAAACATTCAGTACTTC.